The subject of this entry is one TCR beta chain. What it binds is not known. The data belong to a study of OX40 agonist ivuxolimab in advanced cancers. Study-level background: Ivuxolimab, an antibody acting as an agonist of OX40 (CD134), was used to treat patients. Whole-study findings and limits: Expanded peripheral T cells had an undetermined antigen specificity.

Clones were sequenced by immunoSEQ multiplex PCR, and TCRdb holds only the in-frame ones, with some missing. The data contain more than 90,000 clones, just under 85% of them singletons. The CDR3 consists of 12 residues. The V gene's germline CDR1 is WSHSY and CDR2 SAAADI. V lost 8 bases to trimming and J lost 10 bases, with 15 bases between them. J is TRBJ2-1 and V is TRBV10-2; D may be TRBD1 or TRBD2 (5 bases each). This material consisted of CD4+ or CD8+ T cells sorted from blood, taken in a trial of the OX40 agonist ivuxolimab. The clonotype was recovered from an adult with an advanced solid tumor such as melanoma, head and neck, liver or kidney cancer. CDR3 sequence reads: CASGDRLGEQFF. The CDR3 bases are TGCGCCAGCGGGGACCGCCTCGGAGAGCAGTTCTTC.